Sequencing of this T cell receptor (beta chain) was carried out in a study of control samples from healthy donors and cancer patients. Germline V gives CDR1 LGHDT, CDR2 YNNKEL (reference sequence). CDR3 length: 13 residues. V lost 4 bases and J 5 bases, leaving 11 bases between the germline ends. Libraries were prepared by immunoSEQ multiplex PCR; TCRdb keeps only in-frame clonotypes and omits some of them. The table lists 70,000 or so clones, over 85% of them singletons, with approximately 18% in the top ten. This clone was picked up one time. V gene TRBV3-1 (or the pseudogene TRBV3-2) combines with J gene TRBJ2-5; D might be TRBD1 or TRBD2, each matching 6 bases. The sequence derives from a man aged 60 to 69 with lung cancer. Material for sequencing was PBMCs. CDR3 protein: CASSRRGGETQYF. The CDR3 DNA is TGTGCCAGCAGCCGAAGAGGGGGGGAGACCCAGTACTTC.